Listed below are T cell receptor beta chains from one sample, sequenced in a study of cytomegalovirus exposure and HLA in healthy donors. The repertoire was sequenced with immunoSEQ multiplex PCR; TCRdb's copy has only in-frame clones and lacks some. This table holds 75,000 to 90,000 clones, roughly three quarters found once. The material sequenced was PBMCs. Every receptor here comes from a middle-aged woman in good health and CMV-seropositive. CDR3s include the opening cysteine and the closing phenylalanine or tryptophan. Fields, in order: J gene, V gene, clone size, CDR3 length, D gene, CDR3 protein, CDR3 DNA. The D gene is left open where the match is weak. Clone size is not always given. Where it is, it says once, few, many or a class for expanded clones.

>TRBJ2-3|TRBV13|NA|15|NA
CASSLRVASTDTQYF
TGTGCCAGCAGCCTACGGGTCGCTAGCACAGATACGCAGTATTTT
>TRBJ2-3|TRBV2|NA|14|TRBD1
CASCTGGNTDTQYF
TGTGCCAGCTGTACAGGGGGCAACACAGATACGCAGTATTTT
>TRBJ2-3|TRBV6-1|once|16|NA
CASSDSLGSYTDTQYF
TGTGCCAGCAGTGATTCCCTTGGGAGCTACACAGATACGCAGTATTTT
>TRBJ1-2|TRBV7-9|few|15|NA
CASSIGQNDLYGYTF
TGTGCCAGCAGCATTGGACAGAACGACCTCTATGGCTACACCTTC
>TRBJ2-7|TRBV14|NA|16|TRBD1
CASSLLSGQGAYEQYF
TGTGCCAGCAGCCTTTTGTCCGGACAGGGCGCCTACGAGCAGTACTTC
>TRBJ2-7|TRBV18|NA|14|TRBD2
CASHVSGHSYEQYF
TGTGCCAGCCACGTTAGCGGGCACTCCTACGAGCAGTACTTC
>TRBJ2-1|TRBV5-1|few|19|TRBD1
CASSLRQGVPSSSYNEQFF
TGCGCCAGCAGCCTACGACAGGGTGTCCCCTCAAGCTCCTACAATGAGCAGTTCTTC
>TRBJ2-5|TRBV7-8|NA|13|NA
CASSHGRTETQYF
TGTGCCAGCAGCCATGGCCGCACGGAGACCCAGTACTTC
>TRBJ2-3|TRBV7-6|NA|16|NA
CASSLGAVGGTDTQYF
TGTGCCAGCAGCTTAGGAGCGGTTGGGGGCACAGATACGCAGTATTTT
>TRBJ2-5|TRBV7-3|NA|20|TRBD2
CASSLALARGRRGAQETQYF
TGTGCCAGCAGCTTGGCCCTAGCCCGAGGGCGGCGGGGGGCGCAAGAGACCCAGTACTTC
>TRBJ2-7|TRBV6-5|NA|14|NA
CASSYDIYSYEQYF
TGTGCCAGCAGTTACGACATCTACTCCTACGAGCAGTACTTC
>TRBJ2-1|TRBV15|few|18|TRBD2
CATSSPMAGGRANDEQFF
TGTGCCACCAGCAGTCCGATGGCCGGCGGGAGGGCCAACGATGAGCAGTTCTTC
>TRBJ2-7|TRBV28|NA|15|NA
CASSPPDASAYEQYF
TGTGCCAGCAGTCCCCCCGATGCTAGCGCTTACGAGCAGTACTTC
>TRBJ1-5|TRBV19|NA|14|NA
CASSDGQFIKPQHF
TGTGCCAGTAGTGACGGACAGTTTATCAAACCCCAGCATTTT
>TRBJ1-2|TRBV6-7|few|13|NA
CASSYSIQGGYTF
TGTGCCAGCAGTTACTCGATCCAGGGTGGCTACACCTTC